The next 20 T cell receptor beta chains were all read from a single sample in a study of somatic mutations in cytotoxic T cells in rheumatoid arthritis. Assay: immunoSEQ multiplex PCR; the TCRdb copy retains only in-frame clones and omits some. The sample has approximately 10,000 clones, around nine tenths seen once; the top ten hold roughly 13%. The sequenced sample consisted of CD8+ T cells sorted from blood. Receptor source: a woman under 30 with rheumatoid arthritis.

This clone was detected only once. This chain joins TRBV27 and TRBJ2-2; weak D call: TRBD2 (5 bases). This CDR3 comprises 16 residues. Germline loops: CDR1 MNHEY, CDR2 SMNVEV (reference sequence). The V and J ends lost 5 bases and 5 bases respectively, with 18 bases between them. CDR3 nucleotide sequence: TGTGCCAGCAGTCCCCTCCCCGGACTGGAAACCGGGGAGCTGTTTTTT. Amino acids: CASSPLPGLETGELFF.

This chain joins TRBV4-1 and TRBJ2-2, with 8 bases matching TRBD1. CDR3 length: 16 amino acids. V was pared by 4 bases and J by 6 bases, with 10 bases of the junction left unmatched. Germline-derived CDR1 and CDR2 are MGHRA and YSYEKL. This chain's CDR3 is CASSPWTGRKPGELFF. The DNA for the CDR3 is TGCGCCAGCAGCCCATGGACAGGGAGGAAACCCGGGGAGCTGTTTTTT.

V gene TRBV9 combines with J gene TRBJ2-7; 8 bases fit TRBD2. Germline CDR1 SGDLS, CDR2 YYNGEE. CDR3 length equals 14 residues. The ends lost 3 bases at V and 2 bases at J; junction bases unmatched: 4. CDR3 sequence (DNA): TGTGCCAGCAGCGGTAGCGGGGATGCCTACGAGCAGTACTTC. Its protein product is CASSGSGDAYEQYF.

The genes are TRBV19 and TRBJ2-7, with D possibly matching TRBD2 (6 bases). The germline CDR1 and CDR2 sequences are LNHDA and SQIVND (reference sequence). The CDR3 contains 11 residues. Between the trimmed V and J ends, which lost 8 bases and 7 bases, there was a span of 12 bases. The CDR3 loop is CASRGSREQYF. As DNA, the CDR3 is TGTGCCAGTCGGGGGAGTCGGGAGCAGTACTTC.

Remarks on this clone: In the same sample, other DNA sequences code for this CDR3. The V and J genes are TRBV7-9 and TRBJ2-7; D remains ambiguous. The CDR3 contains 15 residues. Looked up from germline, CDR1 is SEHNR and CDR2 is FQNEAQ (reference sequence). V lost 3 bases, J lost 3 bases, and 15 bases lay in between. The DNA of the CDR3 is TGTGCCAGCAGCTTTGTCCGCGGAGTGTACTACGAGCAGTACTTC. Its protein is CASSFVRGVYYEQYF.

The V gene is TRBV4-1, the J gene TRBJ2-3; TRBD2 matches at 7 bases. The CDR3 spans 16 residues. J lost 2 bases, V lost 0 bases, and 5 bases had no gene match. Germline CDR1 and CDR2: MGHRA and YSYEKL. CDR3: CASSQDPGGYTDTQYF. The CDR3 nucleotides are TGCGCCAGCAGCCAAGACCCCGGGGGGTACACAGATACGCAGTATTTT.

The chain is built from TRBV18 and TRBJ2-3, with TRBD1 identical over 7 bases. The germline CDR1 and CDR2 sequences are KGHSH and LQKENI. The length of the CDR3 is 15 residues. V gave up 6 bases and J gave up 0 bases; unmatched junction bases: 6. This CDR3 reads CASSGTEASTDTQYF. Here the CDR3 DNA reads TGTGCCAGCTCTGGGACAGAGGCTAGCACAGATACGCAGTATTTT. The complete variable domain, with remaining parts taken from reference TRBV18 and TRBJ2-3, reads NAGVMQNPRHLVRRRGQEARLRCSPMKGHSHVYWYRQLPEEGLKFMVYLQKENIIDESGMPKERFSAEFPKEGPSILRIQQVVRGDSAAYFCASSGTEASTDTQYFGPGTRLTVL.

The genes are TRBV19 and TRBJ1-1; D might be TRBD1 (6 bases). Trimming removed 6 bases from V and 1 base from J, with 15 bases in between. CDR1 LNHDA and CDR2 SQIVND come from the germline V gene (reference sequence). This CDR3 region has 15 residues. The chain's CDR3 is CASRSGTRTNTEAFF. The CDR3 nucleotides read TGTGCCAGTAGATCCGGGACACGTACGAACACTGAAGCTTTCTTT.

The gene calls are TRBV13 and TRBJ2-3; the match to TRBD2 covers 7 bases. Trimming at V came to 8 bases and at J to 2 bases, leaving 4 bases not matched to a gene. There are 13 residues in the CDR3. Germline V lookup: CDR1 PRHDT, CDR2 FYEKMQ (reference sequence). CDR3 coding DNA: TGTGCCAGCGCGGGGACTACCACAGATACGCAGTATTTT. This encodes CASAGTTTDTQYF. Filled out from reference TRBV13 and TRBJ2-3, the complete variable domain reads AAGVIQSPRHLIKEKRETATLKCYPIPRHDTVYWYQQGPGQDPQFLISFYEKMQSDKGSIPDRFSAQQFSDYHSELNMSSLELGDSALYFCASAGTTTDTQYFGPGTRLTVL.

This clone appeared a single time. The chain employs TRBV1 and TRBJ1-3; the D call TRBD1 from the table was never checked on the DNA. TRBV1 counts as a pseudogene. The CDR3 totals 16 residues. The DNA for the CDR3 is TGCACCAGCGGACAGGGTAGGTCGCTCTTCGGAAACACCATATATTTT. It codes for CTSGQGRSLFGNTIYF.

V and J are TRBV7-2 and TRBJ2-3; 8 positions agree with TRBD1. Germline V gives CDR1 SGHTA, CDR2 FQGNSA. This CDR3 region has 16 residues. Trimming took 5 bases from V and 3 from J; bases not matched to a gene: 10. CDR3 DNA sequence: TGTGCCAGCAGCCCGGGGACAGGAGGTTTTACAGATACGCAGTATTTT. It codes for CASSPGTGGFTDTQYF.

This rearrangement joins TRBV7-2 to TRBJ1-1; no clear D gene. This CDR3 has 12 amino acids. V gave up 5 bases and J gave up 7 bases, with 11 bases separating them. The germline V gene has CDR1 SGHTA and CDR2 FQGNSA. The CDR3 DNA sequence: TGTGCCAGCAGCCCGGACGGACTTGAAGCTTTCTTT. It codes for CASSPDGLEAFF.

The chain uses TRBV25-1 and TRBJ2-5; 7 bases line up with TRBD2. V shed 3 bases, J shed 5 bases, and the junction held 3 bases outside the gene matches. The CDR3 totals 13 residues. From germline, CDR1 is MGHDK and CDR2 SYGVNS. The CDR3 loop reads CASSDGGWETQYF. The CDR3 DNA follows: TGTGCCAGCAGTGACGGGGGGTGGGAGACCCAGTACTTC.

This clone turned up a few times. V and J are TRBV11-2 and TRBJ2-7, with TRBD1 matching 8 bases. The germline CDR1 and CDR2 sequences are SGHAT and FQNNGV. The CDR3 runs to 16 residues. With V trimmed by 1 base and J by 4 bases, 9 bases remained unmatched. The CDR3 is CASSLVAGQVVYEQYF. In nucleotides, the CDR3 is TGTGCCAGCAGCTTAGTCGCGGGACAGGTCGTTTACGAGCAGTACTTC.

The sample holds one count of this clone. The chain uses TRBV7-8 and TRBJ2-7; D is possibly TRBD1 (5 bases). There are 13 residues in the CDR3. Trimming stripped 7 bases from V and 2 bases from J, with 12 bases between. The germline V gene has CDR1 SGHVS and CDR2 FQNEAQ. CDR3 sequence reads: CASTLSGTYEQYF. As DNA, the CDR3 is TGTGCCAGCACCTTGTCAGGGACCTACGAGCAGTACTTC.

Of note for this clone: The junction does not match germline at one end; this may be a read error. This chain links TRBV7-7 with TRBJ2-7, with 7 bases that match TRBD1. The CDR3 extends over 14 amino acids. Germline V gene lookup returns CDR1 SSHAT and CDR2 FNYEAQ (reference sequence). The CDR3 sequence: CASSLEQGTYEQYF. The DNA of the CDR3 is TGTGCTAGCAGCTTGGAACAGGGGACCTACGAGCAGTACTTC.

Sample share makes this clone medium-sized (0.01 to 0.1%). The rearrangement links TRBV5-1 to TRBJ2-1; TRBD1 agrees at 11 bases. The J segment lost 7 bases and the V segment lost 0 bases, leaving 6 bases of the junction unmatched. The CDR3 runs to 16 residues. Per germline, CDR1 SGHRS and CDR2 YFSETQ. The CDR3 coding sequence is TGCGCCAGCAGCTTGGAATGGACAGGGGGCATTAATGAGCAGTTCTTC. It is translated as CASSLEWTGGINEQFF.

This clone occurred once. The chain joins TRBV9 to TRBJ1-1; D unresolved. Trimming removed 2 bases at V and 5 bases at J, with 13 bases between. CDR1 and CDR2 (germline): SGDLS, YYNGEE. The CDR3 is 14 residues long. The CDR3, as DNA: TGTGCCAGCAGCGTGGAAGGTGGCGGGACTGAAGCTTTCTTT. It codes for CASSVEGGGTEAFF.

The chain is built from TRBV9 and TRBJ2-2, with D unresolved. The germline V gene encodes CDR1 SGDLS and CDR2 YYNGEE. The CDR3 runs to 12 residues. V dropped 0 bases and J dropped 8 bases, with 5 bases sitting between them. CDR3 bases: TGTGCCAGCAGCGTAGCCTCTGGGGAGCTGTTTTTT. It translates to CASSVASGELFF. Full variable domain (remainder filled in from reference TRBV9 and TRBJ2-2): DSGVTQTPKHLITATGQRVTLRCSPRSGDLSVYWYQQSLDQGLQFLIQYYNGEERAKGNILERFSAQQFPDLHSELNLSSLELGDSALYFCASSVASGELFFGEGSRLTVL.

The chain employs TRBV15 and TRBJ2-2; D is unclear. CDR3 length equals 14 residues. The ends were cut back, 0 bases at V and 6 bases at J, with 8 bases in the middle. Germline V gene sequence: CDR1 LNHNV, CDR2 YYDKDF (reference sequence). The CDR3 DNA is TGTGCCACCAGCAGAGATAGTGTGGCCGGGGAGCTGTTTTTT. It yields the protein CATSRDSVAGELFF.